Below, one T cell receptor beta chain is given with its context. The data originate from a study of control samples from healthy donors and cancer patients. The method was immunoSEQ multiplex PCR; TCRdb's version includes in-frame clones alone and lacks a portion of them. The table lists 100,000 to 150,000 clones, around nine tenths of them singletons. The CDR3 consists of 14 residues. From germline, CDR1 is MNHEY and CDR2 SVGAGI. The germline V and J ends were trimmed by 6 bases and 10 bases, with 16 bases remaining between them. The sequenced material came from blood. The chain has TRBV6-5 and TRBJ1-6; D is undetermined. This TCR derives from a man aged 40-50 years in good health. Written as DNA, the CDR3 is TGTGCCAGCAGAGATCCCTCAGGAGGATCACCCCTCCACTTT. Its protein is CASRDPSGGSPLHF.